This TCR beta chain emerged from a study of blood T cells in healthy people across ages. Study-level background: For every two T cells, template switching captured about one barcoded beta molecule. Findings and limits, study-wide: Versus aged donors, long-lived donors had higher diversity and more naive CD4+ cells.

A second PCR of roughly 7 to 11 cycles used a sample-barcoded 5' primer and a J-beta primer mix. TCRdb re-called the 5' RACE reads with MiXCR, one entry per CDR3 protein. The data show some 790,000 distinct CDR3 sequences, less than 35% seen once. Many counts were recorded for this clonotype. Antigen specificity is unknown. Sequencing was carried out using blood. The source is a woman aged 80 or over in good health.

This chain's CDR3 is CASSPEGLDTQYF. The CDR3 coding sequence is TGTGCCAGCTCACCGGAGGGCTTGGATACGCAGTATTTT. The gene calls are TRBV18 and TRBJ2-3; possible D gene TRBD2, 6 bases. This CDR3 has 13 residues. The V end lost 3 bases, the J end lost 6 bases, and 10 bases lay between the germline ends. Germline lookup yields CDR1 KGHSH and CDR2 LQKENI.